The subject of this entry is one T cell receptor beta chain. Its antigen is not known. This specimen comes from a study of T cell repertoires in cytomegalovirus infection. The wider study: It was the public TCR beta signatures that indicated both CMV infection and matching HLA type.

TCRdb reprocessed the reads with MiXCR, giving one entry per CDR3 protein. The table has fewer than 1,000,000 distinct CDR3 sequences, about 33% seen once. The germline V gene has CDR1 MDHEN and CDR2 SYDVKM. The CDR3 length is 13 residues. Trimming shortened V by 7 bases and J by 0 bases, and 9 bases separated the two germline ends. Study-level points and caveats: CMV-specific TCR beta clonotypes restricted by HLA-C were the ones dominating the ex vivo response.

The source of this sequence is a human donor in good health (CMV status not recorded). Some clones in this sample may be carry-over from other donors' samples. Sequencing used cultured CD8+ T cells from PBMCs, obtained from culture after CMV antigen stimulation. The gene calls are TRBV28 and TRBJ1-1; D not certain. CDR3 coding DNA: TGTGCCAGCACTAAGTACTTGAACACTGAAGCTTTCTTT. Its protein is CASTKYLNTEAFF.